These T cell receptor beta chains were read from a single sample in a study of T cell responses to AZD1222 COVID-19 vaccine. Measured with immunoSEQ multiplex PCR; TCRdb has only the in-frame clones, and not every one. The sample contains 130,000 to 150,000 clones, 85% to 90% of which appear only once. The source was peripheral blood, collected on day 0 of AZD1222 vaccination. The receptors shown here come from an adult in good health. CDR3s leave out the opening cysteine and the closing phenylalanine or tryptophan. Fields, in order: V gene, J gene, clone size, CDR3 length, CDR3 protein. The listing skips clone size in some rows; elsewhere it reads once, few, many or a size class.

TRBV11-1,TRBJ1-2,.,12,ASTPSGGRTGYT
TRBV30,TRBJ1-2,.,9,AWSSGVGYT
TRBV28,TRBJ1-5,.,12,ASSPTHGTWPQH
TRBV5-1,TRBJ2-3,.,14,ASSLDPGQNTDTQY
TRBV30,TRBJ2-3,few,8,AWKRDTQY
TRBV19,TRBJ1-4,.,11,ASSSRQEEKLF
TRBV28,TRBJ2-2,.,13,ASRKGLASTGELF
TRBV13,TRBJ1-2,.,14,ASSLGRSKTGYGYT
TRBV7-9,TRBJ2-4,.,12,ASSLSGTKNIQY
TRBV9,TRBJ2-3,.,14,ASSPGRFYGTDTQY
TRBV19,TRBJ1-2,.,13,ASSIDLGQSDGYT
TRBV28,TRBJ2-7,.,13,ASSLGTGLGYEQY
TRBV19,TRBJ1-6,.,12,ASSAQGSNSPLH
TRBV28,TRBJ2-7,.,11,ASRNRGRYEQY
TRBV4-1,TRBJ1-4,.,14,ASSQVVRATNEKLF
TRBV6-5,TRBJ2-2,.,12,ASSYWSYTGELF
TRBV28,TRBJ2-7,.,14,ASSLPTGGYGGEQY
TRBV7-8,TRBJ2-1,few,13,ASSSTGPVGDEQF
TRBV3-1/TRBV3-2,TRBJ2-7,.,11,ASGRQSSYEQY
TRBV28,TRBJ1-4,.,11,ASTREGGMELF
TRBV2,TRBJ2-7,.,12,ASSEGQPVNEQY
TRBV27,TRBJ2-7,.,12,ASSLIGEVREQY